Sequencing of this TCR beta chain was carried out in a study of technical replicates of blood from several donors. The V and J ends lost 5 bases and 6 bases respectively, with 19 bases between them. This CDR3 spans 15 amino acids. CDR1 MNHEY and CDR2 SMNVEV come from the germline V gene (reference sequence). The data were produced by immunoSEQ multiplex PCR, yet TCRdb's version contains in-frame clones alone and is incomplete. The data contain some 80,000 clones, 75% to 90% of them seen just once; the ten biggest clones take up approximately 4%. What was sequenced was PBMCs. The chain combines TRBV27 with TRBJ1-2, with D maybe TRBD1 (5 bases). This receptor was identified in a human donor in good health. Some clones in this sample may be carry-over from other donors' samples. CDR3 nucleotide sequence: TGTGCCAGCAGTACTAACGGTGCAGGGTCCAATGGCTACACCTTC. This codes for CASSTNGAGSNGYTF.